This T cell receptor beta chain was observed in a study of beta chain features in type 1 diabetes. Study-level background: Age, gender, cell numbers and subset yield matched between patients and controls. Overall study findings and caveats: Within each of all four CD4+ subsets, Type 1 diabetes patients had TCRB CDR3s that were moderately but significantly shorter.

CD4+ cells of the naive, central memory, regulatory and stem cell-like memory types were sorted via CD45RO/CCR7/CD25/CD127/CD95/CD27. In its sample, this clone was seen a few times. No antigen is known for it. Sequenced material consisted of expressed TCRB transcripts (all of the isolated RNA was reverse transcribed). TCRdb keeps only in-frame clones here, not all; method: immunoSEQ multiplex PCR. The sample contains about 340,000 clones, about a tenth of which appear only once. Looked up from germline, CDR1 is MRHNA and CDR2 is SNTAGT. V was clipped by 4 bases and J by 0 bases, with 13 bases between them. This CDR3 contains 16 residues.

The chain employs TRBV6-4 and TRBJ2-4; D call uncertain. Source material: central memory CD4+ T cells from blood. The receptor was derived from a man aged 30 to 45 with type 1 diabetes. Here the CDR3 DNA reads TGTGCCAGCAGTGCTCCCCGTACAAAAGCCAAAAACATTCAGTACTTC. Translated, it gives CASSAPRTKAKNIQYF.